The subject of this entry is one TCR beta chain. Antigen specificity is unknown. TCRdb's table, derived via immunoSEQ multiplex PCR, lists solely in-frame clones and lacks some. Of 2 million to 2.5 million clones listed, about 92% were seen once; the top ten hold under 2%. In the naive CD8 group, cells lacked CD45RO and were positively selected for CCR7, so terminally differentiated effector memory CD45RA+ cells were left out. The data were taken from a study of shared clonotypes between healthy human individuals. Study-level results: Clonotypes that were shared across a few donors made up approximately 5% of naive CD4 clonotypes. Sample collection involved blood only; tissue repertoires are likely different.

Germline values: CDR1 MNHEY, CDR2 SMNVEV (reference sequence). Trimming removed 11 bases from V and 3 bases from J; junction bases left unmatched: 13. The CDR3 loop spans 14 amino acids. The genes are TRBV27 and TRBJ2-7, with TRBD1 matching 7 bases. This receptor was obtained from a man aged 18 to 30 in good health. Some clones in this sample may be carry-over from other donors' samples. The sequenced sample consisted of naive CD8+ T cells from PBMCs. In DNA, the CDR3 is TGTGCCTACCCCGACAGGGAAGTTAACTACGAGCAGTACTTC. This sequence encodes CAYPDREVNYEQYF.